A selection of T cell receptor beta chains follows, all from one sample in a study of Ad26.COV2.S vaccination and SARS-CoV-2 variants. The protocol was immunoSEQ multiplex PCR, while the TCRdb copy is restricted to in-frame clones and leaves out a portion. The table has about 400,000 clones, 83% seen once; the top ten hold around 7%. The source material was peripheral blood, sampled in a trial of Ad26.COV2.S vaccine versus placebo. Source of these receptors: a person aged 18 to 65 who received the Ad26.COV2.S COVID-19 vaccine or a placebo. Each CDR3 is given with its conserved first and last residue. A D gene is named only where the DNA matches it firmly.

d_gene: TRBD2
v_gene: TRBV27
j_gene: TRBJ2-7
CDR3aa: CASRGRTSGAYEQYF

d_gene: TRBD2
v_gene: TRBV11-2
j_gene: TRBJ2-1
CDR3aa: CASTSAGEGEQFF

d_gene: NA
v_gene: TRBV5-1
j_gene: TRBJ2-5
CDR3aa: CASSYGRAHQETQYF

d_gene: NA
v_gene: TRBV5-1
j_gene: TRBJ1-1
CDR3aa: CASSLGGWGNTEAFF

d_gene: NA
v_gene: TRBV6-6
j_gene: TRBJ2-5
CDR3aa: CASTGETQYF

d_gene: NA
v_gene: TRBV5-1
j_gene: TRBJ2-3
CDR3aa: CASSLSRGREKTDTQYF

d_gene: TRBD1
v_gene: TRBV11-3
j_gene: TRBJ1-6
CDR3aa: CASSFGQEPSNSPLHF

d_gene: NA
v_gene: TRBV4-1
j_gene: TRBJ1-2
CDR3aa: CASSLRPGGVYGYTF

d_gene: NA
v_gene: TRBV12-3/TRBV12-4
j_gene: TRBJ1-4
CDR3aa: CASSLVARKLFF

d_gene: NA
v_gene: TRBV5-1
j_gene: TRBJ1-1
CDR3aa: CASSREGNTEAFF

d_gene: NA
v_gene: TRBV7-2
j_gene: TRBJ1-2
CDR3aa: CASSLAMTAYGYTF

d_gene: TRBD1
v_gene: TRBV24-1
j_gene: TRBJ2-1
CDR3aa: CATSGPHRGINEQFF

d_gene: NA
v_gene: TRBV18
j_gene: TRBJ2-1
CDR3aa: CASSPLLGKTDNEQFF

d_gene: NA
v_gene: TRBV30
j_gene: TRBJ1-1
CDR3aa: CAWSRPGRSTEAFF

d_gene: NA
v_gene: TRBV7-3
j_gene: TRBJ2-2
CDR3aa: CASSLNTGELFF

d_gene: NA
v_gene: TRBV11-3
j_gene: TRBJ1-3
CDR3aa: CASSLGGLPGNTIYF

d_gene: TRBD1
v_gene: TRBV2
j_gene: TRBJ2-7
CDR3aa: CASGARRQGMDF

d_gene: NA
v_gene: TRBV5-1
j_gene: TRBJ2-3
CDR3aa: CASSLGVRGSTDTQYF

d_gene: TRBD2
v_gene: TRBV2
j_gene: TRBJ2-2
CDR3aa: CASSGGRGKRERGGELFF

d_gene: NA
v_gene: TRBV13
j_gene: TRBJ1-1
CDR3aa: CASSFHTRTDMNTEAFF

d_gene: TRBD1
v_gene: TRBV4-1
j_gene: TRBJ2-4
CDR3aa: CASSPGLRDRFLNIQYF

d_gene: TRBD1
v_gene: TRBV19
j_gene: TRBJ1-5
CDR3aa: CASTHSRRRGQQPQHF

d_gene: TRBD2
v_gene: TRBV5-6
j_gene: TRBJ2-1
CDR3aa: CASSTGTSGRQQFF

d_gene: NA
v_gene: TRBV11-3
j_gene: TRBJ2-5
CDR3aa: CASSSRVQETQYF

d_gene: NA
v_gene: TRBV11-3
j_gene: TRBJ2-5
CDR3aa: CASSLDRRETQYF

d_gene: NA
v_gene: TRBV30
j_gene: TRBJ1-6
CDR3aa: CAWSVVGGNSPLHF

d_gene: NA
v_gene: TRBV14
j_gene: TRBJ1-3
CDR3aa: CASSLWAGGSGNTIYF

d_gene: NA
v_gene: TRBV25-1
j_gene: TRBJ1-3
CDR3aa: CASSELWGNTIYF

d_gene: TRBD1
v_gene: TRBV18
j_gene: TRBJ2-7
CDR3aa: CASSPLDRGNEQYF

d_gene: NA
v_gene: TRBV7-9
j_gene: TRBJ1-1
CDR3aa: CASSLGLGATEAFF

d_gene: TRBD1
v_gene: TRBV6-5
j_gene: TRBJ2-7
CDR3aa: CASSYSSVRGNEQYF

d_gene: NA
v_gene: TRBV7-2
j_gene: TRBJ2-2
CDR3aa: CASYGAGELFF

d_gene: NA
v_gene: TRBV7-3
j_gene: TRBJ1-2
CDR3aa: CASSLSQEVGYTF

d_gene: NA
v_gene: TRBV20-1
j_gene: TRBJ1-3
CDR3aa: CSARTGNTIYF

d_gene: TRBD1
v_gene: TRBV9
j_gene: TRBJ1-1
CDR3aa: CASSVVAGGDTEAFF

d_gene: NA
v_gene: TRBV18
j_gene: TRBJ1-1
CDR3aa: CASSGLTTEAFF

d_gene: NA
v_gene: TRBV5-1
j_gene: TRBJ1-3
CDR3aa: CASSFPGNTIYF

d_gene: NA
v_gene: TRBV27
j_gene: TRBJ1-6
CDR3aa: CASSLLQGNSPLHF

d_gene: NA
v_gene: TRBV28
j_gene: TRBJ1-1
CDR3aa: CASSLRGDTEAFF

d_gene: NA
v_gene: TRBV7-3
j_gene: TRBJ2-1
CDR3aa: CASSLTFDGFNEQFF

d_gene: TRBD1
v_gene: TRBV28
j_gene: TRBJ1-4
CDR3aa: CASSSLTGARGEKLFF

d_gene: NA
v_gene: TRBV3-1/TRBV3-2
j_gene: TRBJ2-2
CDR3aa: CASSQDIRVNTGELFF

d_gene: NA
v_gene: TRBV7-9
j_gene: TRBJ2-2
CDR3aa: CASILSGLAGELFF

d_gene: TRBD1
v_gene: TRBV5-4
j_gene: TRBJ2-3
CDR3aa: CASPDRVSDTQYF

d_gene: NA
v_gene: TRBV19
j_gene: TRBJ2-2
CDR3aa: CASRVLGSGNTGELFF

d_gene: NA
v_gene: TRBV2
j_gene: TRBJ2-1
CDR3aa: CASEAVGGTPWDEQFF

d_gene: TRBD2
v_gene: TRBV7-9
j_gene: TRBJ2-7
CDR3aa: CASSLLAGGRYEQYF

d_gene: NA
v_gene: TRBV18
j_gene: TRBJ2-2
CDR3aa: CASSPFDRELFF

d_gene: NA
v_gene: TRBV4-1
j_gene: TRBJ1-2
CDR3aa: CASRNPPSGDGYTF

d_gene: NA
v_gene: TRBV5-1
j_gene: TRBJ2-5
CDR3aa: CASSSTGSGETQYF

d_gene: NA
v_gene: TRBV9
j_gene: TRBJ2-3
CDR3aa: CASSVFRTQNTDTQYF

d_gene: NA
v_gene: TRBV5-1
j_gene: TRBJ1-5
CDR3aa: CASPMVSEGVNQPQHF

d_gene: NA
v_gene: TRBV11-3
j_gene: TRBJ2-7
CDR3aa: CASSLGAGVSYEQYF

d_gene: NA
v_gene: TRBV19
j_gene: TRBJ2-1
CDR3aa: CASSILGDSLLF

d_gene: NA
v_gene: TRBV11-3
j_gene: TRBJ2-4
CDR3aa: CASSLGVIAKNIQYF

d_gene: NA
v_gene: TRBV11-2
j_gene: TRBJ2-3
CDR3aa: CASQRSQGTDTQYF

d_gene: TRBD1
v_gene: TRBV3-1/TRBV3-2
j_gene: TRBJ2-2
CDR3aa: CASAFPGQGAGELFF

d_gene: NA
v_gene: TRBV4-3
j_gene: TRBJ1-6
CDR3aa: CASSLEQGHYNSPLHF